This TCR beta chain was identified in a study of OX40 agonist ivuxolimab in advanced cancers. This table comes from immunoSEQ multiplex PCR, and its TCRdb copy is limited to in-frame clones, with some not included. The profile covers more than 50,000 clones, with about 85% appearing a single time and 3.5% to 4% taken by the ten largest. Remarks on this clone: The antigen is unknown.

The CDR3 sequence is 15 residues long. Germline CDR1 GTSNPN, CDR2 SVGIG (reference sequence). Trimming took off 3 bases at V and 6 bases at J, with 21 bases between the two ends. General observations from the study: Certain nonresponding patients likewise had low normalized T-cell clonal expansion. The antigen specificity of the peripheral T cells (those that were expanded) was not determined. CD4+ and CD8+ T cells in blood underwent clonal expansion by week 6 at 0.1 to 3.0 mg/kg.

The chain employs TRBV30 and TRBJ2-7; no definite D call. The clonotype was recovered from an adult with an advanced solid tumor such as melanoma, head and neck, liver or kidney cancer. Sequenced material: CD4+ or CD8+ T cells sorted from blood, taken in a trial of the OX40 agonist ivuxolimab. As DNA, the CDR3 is TGTGCCTGGAGCGCCCTCGTGGACCTAACCGGCGAGCAGTACTTC. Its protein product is CAWSALVDLTGEQYF.